This is a list of T cell receptor beta chains from one sample in a study of blood T cell repertoires in COVID-19. The table came from immunoSEQ multiplex PCR; TCRdb's copy has only in-frame clones and leaves some out. The table has a few hundred thousand clones, just over 90% seen once. Specimen: PBMCs or T cells enriched from blood (not recorded which). These receptors all stem from a woman aged 35 to 49 who had been exposed to COVID-19. Both conserved end residues are part of each CDR3. The D gene is left open where the match is weak. A clone size is listed for some rows: how often the clone was seen (once, few, many), or a class if it is expanded.

V	size	D	J	DNA	CDR3
TRBV19	NA	NA	TRBJ2-2	TGTGCCAGCACTCCGACACTCGCGAACACCGGGGAGCTGTTTTTT	CASTPTLANTGELFF
TRBV27	NA	NA	TRBJ1-6	TGTGCCAGCAGTTCGTCAGGGGCTGATTCACCCCTCCACTTT	CASSSSGADSPLHF
TRBV7-8	NA	NA	TRBJ2-5	TGTGCCAGCAGCTTACCGGCGACAGGAGATGAGACCCAGTACTTC	CASSLPATGDETQYF
TRBV29-1	NA	TRBD1	TRBJ1-3	TGCAGCGTTGAGGGACAGGGGCTCTCTGGAAACACCATATATTTT	CSVEGQGLSGNTIYF
TRBV19	NA	TRBD2	TRBJ2-1	TGTGCCAGTAGTATACCGGGACTAGCAGGAGGAGAGGAGCAGTTCTTC	CASSIPGLAGGEEQFF
TRBV19	once	NA	TRBJ1-5	TGTGCCAGTAGTCCCCGGACTCGAGGGAAACAGCCCCAGCATTTT	CASSPRTRGKQPQHF
TRBV21-1	NA	NA	TRBJ2-1	TGTGCTGGGGGCCTCGGCCCCATCGAGCAGTTCTTC	CAGGLGPIEQFF
TRBV6-5	NA	NA	TRBJ1-3	TGTGCCAGCACCACCGGAGGGCTATCTGGAAACACCATATATTTT	CASTTGGLSGNTIYF
TRBV7-9	NA	NA	TRBJ1-1	TGTGCCAGCAGCTCCACCCCATCAGGTGGAGCTTTCTTT	CASSSTPSGGAFF
TRBV10-2	NA	TRBD2	TRBJ2-1	TGCGCCAGCAGTGAGAACTTTAGCGGGGGGGCCAAGGATGAGCAGTTCTTC	CASSENFSGGAKDEQFF
TRBV19	NA	NA	TRBJ2-1	TGTGCCAGTAGTATCTCGGGGAGCTCCTACAATGAGCAGTTCTTC	CASSISGSSYNEQFF
TRBV29-1	once	TRBD1	TRBJ2-7	TGCAGCGTTCCGGGACAGGCGGCTCACGAGCAGTACTTC	CSVPGQAAHEQYF
TRBV30	NA	TRBD1	TRBJ1-2	TGTGCCTGGAGTGTCCTACAGGGGCACTATGGCTACACCTTC	CAWSVLQGHYGYTF
TRBV5-1	NA	TRBD2	TRBJ2-1	TGCGCCAGCAGCTACTCCTCGGGACTAGTCAATGAGCAGTTCTTC	CASSYSSGLVNEQFF
TRBV12-3/TRBV12-4	NA	NA	TRBJ1-1	TGTGCCAGCAGTTACCGGGCCACCGCGGGAGCTTTCTTT	CASSYRATAGAFF
TRBV12-5	NA	NA	TRBJ1-5	TGTGCTAGTGGTTTGGTAAAAGGAGGGGGGGATAGCAATCAGCCCCAGCATTTT	CASGLVKGGGDSNQPQHF
TRBV30	NA	NA	TRBJ2-3	TGTGCCTGGAGTGTACGGCCTAGAACGCAGTATTTT	CAWSVRPRTQYF
TRBV2	once	NA	TRBJ1-4	TGTGCCAGCAACAAGATGAGGGAGGAAAAACTGTTTTTT	CASNKMREEKLFF
TRBV18	NA	NA	TRBJ1-1	TGTGCCAGCTCACCAAGTAGGAGCACTGAAGCTTTCTTT	CASSPSRSTEAFF
TRBV5-3	few	NA	TRBJ1-1	TGTGCCAGAAGCCATAGCGAGGCCACTGAAGCTTTCTTT	CARSHSEATEAFF
TRBV2	NA	NA	TRBJ1-1	TGTGCCAGCAGTGAGTTTCGGAGCCCGAACACTGAAGCTTTCTTT	CASSEFRSPNTEAFF
TRBV2	once	NA	TRBJ2-4	TGTGCCAGCAGTGTGGCGGGGAACATTCAGTACTTC	CASSVAGNIQYF
TRBV27	NA	NA	TRBJ2-7	TGTGCCAGCAGTTTAGGCAGTCGAGGTACACTACCTCCTTACGAGCAGTACTTC	CASSLGSRGTLPPYEQYF
TRBV27	NA	TRBD2	TRBJ2-1	TGTGCCAGCAGTTTATGGACTAGCGGGAGTATTTACAATGAGCAGTTCTTC	CASSLWTSGSIYNEQFF
TRBV11-3	NA	NA	TRBJ2-7	TGTGCCAGCAGCTTAGGACTAGCCTACGAGCAGTACTTC	CASSLGLAYEQYF
TRBV6-2/TRBV6-3	NA	TRBD1	TRBJ2-7	TGTGCCAGCAGTTACTTTCCGGGACAGGTATCCTACGAGCAGTACTTC	CASSYFPGQVSYEQYF
TRBV5-1	NA	TRBD1	TRBJ2-7	TGCGCCAGCAGCCGGGACAGGGGTACAAGCTCCTACGAGCAGTACTTC	CASSRDRGTSSYEQYF
TRBV3-1/TRBV3-2	NA	TRBD2	TRBJ2-1	TGTGCCAGCAGCTCCGGGACTAGCGGGATTAGCTCCTACAATGAGCAGTTCTTC	CASSSGTSGISSYNEQFF
TRBV5-4	NA	TRBD1	TRBJ1-4	TGTGCCAGCAGCTCTCCGGGACAGGGACAAAAACTGTTTTTT	CASSSPGQGQKLFF
TRBV2	NA	NA	TRBJ2-1	TGTGCCAGCCGGCGGGCAGGGAGGTATGAGCAGTTCTTC	CASRRAGRYEQFF
TRBV4-1	NA	TRBD1	TRBJ1-5	TGCGCCAGCAGCCCGGGACAGGGGAATCAGCCCCAGCATTTT	CASSPGQGNQPQHF
TRBV12-5	NA	NA	TRBJ2-3	TGTGCTAGTGGTTTAGGCCAACTAGACACAGATACGCAGTATTTT	CASGLGQLDTDTQYF
TRBV30	NA	TRBD1	TRBJ2-1	TGTGCCTGGAGTGCGGGAATGGGACAGGGCGGCTACAATGAGCAGTTCTTC	CAWSAGMGQGGYNEQFF
TRBV7-9	NA	TRBD2	TRBJ2-1	TGTGCCAGCACCCCGACTAAGGGGACTAGCGGACTCAGCTCCTACAATGAGCAGTTCTTC	CASTPTKGTSGLSSYNEQFF
TRBV6-1	NA	NA	TRBJ1-3	TGTGCCAGCAGTGAAAGATCGACAGCAGTTTCGGGAAACACCATATATTTT	CASSERSTAVSGNTIYF